Listed below are T cell receptor beta chains from one sample, sequenced in a study of T cells in Graves' hyperthyroidism and ophthalmopathy. MiXCR, run by TCRdb on the multiplex PCR reads, gives a single entry per CDR3 protein. This sample has about 340,000 distinct CDR3 sequences; approximately 22% occur once, and the top ten carry about 50%. The sequencing input was blood. Receptors were obtained from a woman in her fifties or sixties with Graves' hyperthyroidism. Both conserved end residues are part of each CDR3. The order of the fields is CDR3 protein, CDR3 DNA, J gene, V gene, clone size, D gene. A D gene is named only where the DNA matches it firmly. Clone size appears in some rows only: once, few, many, or a class for an expanded clone.

CDR3aa: CASSTIPGLGQFF
CDR3nt: TGTGCCAGCAGCACAATACCGGGACTCGGGCAGTTCTTC
j_gene: TRBJ2-1
v_gene: TRBV7-3
abundance: NA
d_gene: NA

CDR3aa: CASSLEGGSPYTF
CDR3nt: TGTGCCAGCAGCTTAGAAGGGGGCTCTCCCTACACCTTC
j_gene: TRBJ1-2
v_gene: TRBV11-2
abundance: many
d_gene: TRBD1

CDR3aa: CASRHRDRDFRGTEAFF
CDR3nt: TGTGCCAGCAGGCACCGGGACAGGGATTTTAGGGGCACTGAAGCTTTCTTT
j_gene: TRBJ1-1
v_gene: TRBV27
abundance: NA
d_gene: TRBD1

CDR3aa: CASSFIDSSYEQYF
CDR3nt: TGTGCCAGCAGTTTCATTGACAGTTCCTACGAGCAGTACTTC
j_gene: TRBJ2-7
v_gene: TRBV28
abundance: many
d_gene: NA

CDR3aa: CASRQRGLANEKLFF
CDR3nt: TGTGCCAGCAGACAGAGGGGGCTAGCTAATGAAAAACTGTTTTTT
j_gene: TRBJ1-4
v_gene: TRBV27
abundance: few
d_gene: TRBD1

CDR3aa: CASSEDGGAEGYTF
CDR3nt: TGTGCCAGCAGTGAAGATGGGGGGGCGGAGGGCTACACCTTC
j_gene: TRBJ1-2
v_gene: TRBV2
abundance: many
d_gene: NA

CDR3aa: CASSLGTVSYGYTF
CDR3nt: TGTGCCAGCAGCTTGGGGACAGTGAGCTATGGCTACACCTTC
j_gene: TRBJ1-2
v_gene: TRBV5-4
abundance: few
d_gene: NA

CDR3aa: CASSGVDRETQYF
CDR3nt: TGTGCCAGCAGCGGAGTGGACAGAGAGACCCAGTACTTC
j_gene: TRBJ2-5
v_gene: TRBV7-8
abundance: many
d_gene: NA

CDR3aa: CASSLARGELFF
CDR3nt: TGTGCCAGCAGCTTAGCCCGCGGGGAGCTGTTTTTT
j_gene: TRBJ2-2
v_gene: TRBV11-2
abundance: many
d_gene: NA

CDR3aa: CASRTTLSAEAFF
CDR3nt: TGTGCCAGCAGGACAACTTTGTCGGCCGAAGCTTTCTTT
j_gene: TRBJ1-1
v_gene: TRBV2
abundance: many
d_gene: NA

CDR3aa: CAWGRGGGAHEQYF
CDR3nt: TGTGCCTGGGGTCGCGGCGGGGGGGCCCACGAGCAGTACTTC
j_gene: TRBJ2-7
v_gene: TRBV30
abundance: many
d_gene: TRBD2

CDR3aa: CASSLGGFGTDTQYF
CDR3nt: TGTGCCAGCAGCTTGGGGGGGTTCGGCACAGATACGCAGTATTTT
j_gene: TRBJ2-3
v_gene: TRBV7-9
abundance: many
d_gene: TRBD2

CDR3aa: CSARVRHRDTREAFF
CDR3nt: TGCAGTGCTAGAGTTCGACACCGGGACACCCGTGAAGCTTTCTTT
j_gene: TRBJ1-1
v_gene: TRBV20-1
abundance: few
d_gene: NA